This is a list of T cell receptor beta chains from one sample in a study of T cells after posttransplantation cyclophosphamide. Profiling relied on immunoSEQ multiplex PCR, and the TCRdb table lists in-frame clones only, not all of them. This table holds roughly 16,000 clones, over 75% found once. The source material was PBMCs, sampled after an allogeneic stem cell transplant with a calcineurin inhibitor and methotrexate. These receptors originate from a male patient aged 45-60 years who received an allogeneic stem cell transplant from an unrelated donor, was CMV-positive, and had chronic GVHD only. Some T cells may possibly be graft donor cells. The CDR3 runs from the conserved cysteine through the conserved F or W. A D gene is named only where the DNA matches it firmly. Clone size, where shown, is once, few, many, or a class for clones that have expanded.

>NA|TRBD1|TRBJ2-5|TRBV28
TGTGCCAGCAGCCTCGGAAGGGACAGGGTTTCAGAGACCCAGTACTTC
CASSLGRDRVSETQYF
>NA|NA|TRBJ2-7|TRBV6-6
TGTGCCAGCAGTTACTCGGGCCCCTACGAGCAGTACTTC
CASSYSGPYEQYF
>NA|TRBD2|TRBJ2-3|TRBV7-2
TGTGCCAGCAGCTTATCGGGAGGAGATACGCAGTATTTT
CASSLSGGDTQYF
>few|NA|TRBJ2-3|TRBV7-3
TGTGCCAGCAGCTTAACTGGGCCAAGGAAGGCAGATACGCAGTATTTT
CASSLTGPRKADTQYF
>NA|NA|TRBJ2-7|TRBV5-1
TGCGCCAGCAGCTTGGGCGGAAGCTCCTACGAGCAGTACTTC
CASSLGGSSYEQYF
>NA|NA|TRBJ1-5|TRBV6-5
TGTGCCAGCAGTCTCAGGGGTCAGCCCCAGCATTTT
CASSLRGQPQHF
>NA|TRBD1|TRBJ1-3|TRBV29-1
TGCAGCGTTGAAGATACGGACAGGGGGCCAAACACCATATATTTT
CSVEDTDRGPNTIYF
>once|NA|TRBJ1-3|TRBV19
TGTGCCACACAGTGGGCCGGGCAGGGGCTTACTGGAAACACCATATATTTT
CATQWAGQGLTGNTIYF
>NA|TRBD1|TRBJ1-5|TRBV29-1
TGCAGCGTTGGGACAGGGTACAATCAGCCCCAGCATTTT
CSVGTGYNQPQHF
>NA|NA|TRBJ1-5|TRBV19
TGTGCCAGTAGTCAGAGCTACAGGAATAGCAATCAGCCCCAGCATTTT
CASSQSYRNSNQPQHF
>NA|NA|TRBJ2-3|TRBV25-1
TGTGCCAGCAGTCCCTCCCCAGGGGCGCAGTATTTT
CASSPSPGAQYF
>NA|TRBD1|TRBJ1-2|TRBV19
TGTGCCACCGCGGAGGGGGCCTATGGCTACACCTTC
CATAEGAYGYTF
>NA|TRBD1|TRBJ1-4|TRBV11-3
TGTGCCAGCCAACAGGGGAGAACTAATGAAAAACTGTTTTTT
CASQQGRTNEKLFF
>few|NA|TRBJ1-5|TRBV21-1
TGTGCCAGCAGCTTAACGGACCGCACAGGGCCCCAGCATTTT
CASSLTDRTGPQHF
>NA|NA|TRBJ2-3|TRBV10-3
TGTGCCTCCCGCGGGGGCGCCACAGATACGCAGTATTTT
CASRGGATDTQYF
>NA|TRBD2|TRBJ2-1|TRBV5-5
TGTGCCAGCAGCGATTTATTGGGAGGGACTCGGAGGTTCTTC
CASSDLLGGTRRFF
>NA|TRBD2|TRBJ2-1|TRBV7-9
TGTGCCAGCAGCCGGGGGGTTTTTACCCTCGATGAGCAGTTCTTC
CASSRGVFTLDEQFF
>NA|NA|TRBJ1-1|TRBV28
TGTGCCAGCAGTTTCAACCCTACGGGAGTAGGGACTGAAGCTTTCTTT
CASSFNPTGVGTEAFF
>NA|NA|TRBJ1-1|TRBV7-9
TGTGCCAGCAGCTTCTTAGTGAACACTGAAGCTTTCTTT
CASSFLVNTEAFF
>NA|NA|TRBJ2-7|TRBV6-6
TGTGCCAGCAGTTACGGACACTCAAACCATTACGAGCAGTACTTC
CASSYGHSNHYEQYF
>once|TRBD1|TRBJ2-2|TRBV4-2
TGTGCCAGCAGCCAAGGGGACAGGTACACCGGGGAGCTGTTTTTT
CASSQGDRYTGELFF
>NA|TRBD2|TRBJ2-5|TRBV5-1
TGCGCCAGCAGCTTCGGTAGCGGGGGGGCCGGGGAGACCCAGTACTTC
CASSFGSGGAGETQYF
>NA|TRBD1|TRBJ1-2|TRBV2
TGTGCCAGCTCCGGACAGGAGAGCTATGGCTACACCTTC
CASSGQESYGYTF
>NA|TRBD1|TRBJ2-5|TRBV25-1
TGTGCCAGCAGTGCCGCAGGGACAGGGTGCGCAGAGACCCAGTACTTC
CASSAAGTGCAETQYF
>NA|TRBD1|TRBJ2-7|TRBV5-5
TGTGCCAGCAGCCGGGACAGCTACGAGCAGTACTTC
CASSRDSYEQYF
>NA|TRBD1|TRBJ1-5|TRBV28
TGTGCCAGCAGTTTCGCACAGGGGAACAATCAGCCCCAGCATTTT
CASSFAQGNNQPQHF
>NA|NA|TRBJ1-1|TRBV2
TGTGCCAGCAGTGAATATCCATCATGGGGGGTTGAGAGATACACTGAAGCTTTCTTT
CASSEYPSWGVERYTEAFF
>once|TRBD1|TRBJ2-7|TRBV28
TGTGCCAGCAGTTGGGACAGGGGTCAGGAGCAGTACTTC
CASSWDRGQEQYF
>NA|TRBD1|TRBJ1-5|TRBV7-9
TGTGCCAGCAGCTCGACAGGGCCGAATCAGCCCCAGCATTTT
CASSSTGPNQPQHF
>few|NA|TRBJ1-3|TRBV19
TGTGCCAGTAGTATCCTGGGCCACTCTGGAAACACCATATATTTT
CASSILGHSGNTIYF
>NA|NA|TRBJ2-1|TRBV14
TGTGCCAGCAGCCAAGGTCTTTCCAGAGCAGGTGAGCAGTTCTTC
CASSQGLSRAGEQFF
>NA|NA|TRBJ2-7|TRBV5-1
TGCGCCACTAGGAAGGGGCAGGGTAGCGAGCAGTACTTC
CATRKGQGSEQYF
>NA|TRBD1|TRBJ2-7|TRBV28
TGTGCCAGCAGTATCCTCGGGACAGCCTACGAGCAGTACTTC
CASSILGTAYEQYF
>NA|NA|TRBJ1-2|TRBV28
TGTGCCAGCAGTCCCTCCGGGTTATCTAACTATGGCTACACCTTC
CASSPSGLSNYGYTF
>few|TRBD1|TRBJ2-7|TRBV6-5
TGTGCCAGCAGTTACGACAGGGGCGAGCAGTACTTC
CASSYDRGEQYF
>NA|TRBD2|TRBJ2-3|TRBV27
TGTGCCAGCAGTTTCGGACTAGCGGTGCCAGATACGCAGTATTTT
CASSFGLAVPDTQYF
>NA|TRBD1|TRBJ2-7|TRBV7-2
TGTGCCAGCAGCCTGCGTCGGGACAGGGCTAAGGAGCAGTACTTC
CASSLRRDRAKEQYF
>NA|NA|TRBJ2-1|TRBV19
TGTGCCAGTCAGAGGGGGGGCTCCTACAATGAGCAGTTCTTC
CASQRGGSYNEQFF
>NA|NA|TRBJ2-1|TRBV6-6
TGTGCCAGCAGTTATAAAGCGGGCCTCCAGGACAATGAGCAGTTCTTC
CASSYKAGLQDNEQFF
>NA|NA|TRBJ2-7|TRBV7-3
TGTGCCAGCAGCATCACAGGGTCCTACGAGCAGTACTTC
CASSITGSYEQYF